Described below is a single TCR beta chain sequence and its context. Its specificity is unknown. This sample is drawn from a study of OX40 agonist ivuxolimab in advanced cancers. The study, taken as a whole, reports: Doses of 0.1 to 3.0 mg/kg were accompanied by clonal expansion of CD4+ and CD8+ blood T cells by week 6.

The table came from immunoSEQ multiplex PCR; TCRdb's copy has only in-frame clones and leaves some out. Of over 65,000 clones listed, approximately 90% are singletons. Germline CDR1 is SGHRS and CDR2 is YFSETQ. The CDR3 is 15 residues long. With 0 bases removed from V and 4 bases from J, the gap between germline ends came to 13 bases. This chain uses TRBV5-1 with TRBJ1-1; D is perhaps TRBD1 (5 bases). The source is an adult with an advanced solid tumor such as melanoma, head and neck, liver or kidney cancer. Here the sequenced sample was CD4+ or CD8+ T cells sorted from blood, taken in a trial of the OX40 agonist ivuxolimab. The DNA of the CDR3 is TGCGCCAGCAGCTTGGAAGGGCCGGGGGGCACTGAAGCTTTCTTT. Translated: CASSLEGPGGTEAFF.